This entry is about one T cell receptor (beta chain). Its antigen is not known. This entry is derived from a study of blood T cells in healthy people across ages. A second PCR of about 7 to 11 cycles used a sample-barcoded 5' primer and a J-beta primer mix. Per sample, CDR3-containing paired-end reads numbered at least 2.5 million. TCRdb independently ran MiXCR on the 5' RACE reads; one entry per CDR3 protein. This table has roughly 1.9 million distinct CDR3 sequences, approximately 39% appearing once. The germline V gene has CDR1 SQVTM and CDR2 ANQGSEA. Losses at the gene ends were 4 bases for V and 2 bases for J; bases not matched to a gene: 8. The CDR3 sequence is 15 residues long. PBMCs numbering at least 6 million were isolated per sample. Each sample yielded at least 5.5 micrograms of PBMC total RNA. Study-level findings and limits: Long-lived donors exceeded aged donors in naive CD4+ cells and diversity.

The TCR sequence derives from a human donor in good health. V and J are TRBV29-1 and TRBJ2-3; 8 bases align to TRBD2. Specimen: blood. The CDR3 loop is CSVVYGGGNTDTQYF. The CDR3 region has the DNA TGCAGCGTTGTATACGGCGGGGGGAACACAGATACGCAGTATTTT.